The source of this T cell receptor beta chain is a study of early T cells in non-severe SARS-CoV-2 infection. Study as a whole: Chains were unpaired, as sequencing was done on bulk RNA from unsorted whole blood. Points from the study as a whole: Missing private and CD4 specificities, VDJdb matching favored anti-spike CD8 responses.

Unique molecular identifiers (one per individual cDNA molecule) were attached. Using its own MiXCR run on the 5' RACE reads, TCRdb lists one record per CDR3 protein. This sample has about 69,000 distinct CDR3 sequences, with roughly an eighth found just once. There are 14 residues in the CDR3. Unmatched junction bases numbered 6, after V lost 4 bases and J lost 3 bases. Germline V gene data show CDR1 as SQVTM and CDR2 as ANQGSEA. The sample holds many counts of this clonotype. Its matching antigen is unknown. The sequence came from an adult who was a healthcare worker with PCR-confirmed SARS-CoV-2 infection or an uninfected control (not recorded which). The sequenced sample consisted of whole blood. V gene TRBV29-1 combines with J gene TRBJ2-1; 7 bases agree with TRBD2. The CDR3 nucleotides are TGCAGCGTTGTTGTCGGACTAGTCTACAATGAGCAGTTCTTC. Translated: CSVVVGLVYNEQFF.